This TCR beta chain was identified in a study of blood T cell repertoires in COVID-19. Comments on this clone: At the DNA level, this CDR3 is encoded by other sequences in the same sample as well.

TCRdb's table, derived via immunoSEQ multiplex PCR, lists solely in-frame clones and lacks some. Among over 250,000 clones, roughly 85% were seen once, and the ten largest hold 4% to 6%. V shed 3 bases and J shed 2 bases, with 8 bases lying between them. This CDR3 spans 13 amino acids. The germline CDR1 and CDR2 sequences are SGHRS and YFSETQ. The chain recombines TRBV5-1 with TRBJ1-2; TRBD1 might be the D (5 bases). Sequencing input: peripheral blood. This clonotype originated in a man over 45 with active or convalescent COVID-19. CDR3 nucleotides: TGCGCCAGCAGCTCGGCAGGGAACTATGGCTACACCTTC. The encoded protein is CASSSAGNYGYTF. Drawing the rest from reference TRBV5-1 and TRBJ1-2, the complete variable domain is KAGVTQTPRYLIKTRGQQVTLSCSPISGHRSVSWYQQTPGQGLQFLFEYFSETQRNKGNFPGRFSGRQFSNSRSEMNVSTLELGDSALYLCASSSAGNYGYTFGSGTRLTVV.